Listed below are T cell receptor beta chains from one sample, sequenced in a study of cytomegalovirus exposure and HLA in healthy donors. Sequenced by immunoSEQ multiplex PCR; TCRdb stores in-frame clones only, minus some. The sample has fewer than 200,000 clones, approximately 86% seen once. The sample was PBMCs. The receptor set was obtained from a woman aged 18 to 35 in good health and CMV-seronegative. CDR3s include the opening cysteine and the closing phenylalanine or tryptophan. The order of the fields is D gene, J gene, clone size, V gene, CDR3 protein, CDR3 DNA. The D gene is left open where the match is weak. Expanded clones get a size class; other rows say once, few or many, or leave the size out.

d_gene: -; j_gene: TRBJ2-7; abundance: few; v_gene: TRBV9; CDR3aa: CASSVGAGNYEQYF; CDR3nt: TGTGCCAGCAGCGTAGGGGCGGGAAACTACGAGCAGTACTTC
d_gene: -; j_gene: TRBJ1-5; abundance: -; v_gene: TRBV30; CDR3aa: CAWSRGSNQPQHF; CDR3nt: TGTGCCTGGAGTCGGGGTAGCAATCAGCCCCAGCATTTT
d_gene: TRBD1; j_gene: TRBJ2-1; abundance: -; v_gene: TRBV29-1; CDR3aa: CSVSLDSGTGGRDEQFF; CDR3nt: TGCAGCGTTTCCTTAGATTCCGGGACAGGGGGCAGGGATGAGCAGTTCTTC
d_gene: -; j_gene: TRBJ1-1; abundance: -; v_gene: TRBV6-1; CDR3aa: CASSNRENTEAFF; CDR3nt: TGTGCCAGCAGTAACAGGGAGAACACTGAAGCTTTCTTT
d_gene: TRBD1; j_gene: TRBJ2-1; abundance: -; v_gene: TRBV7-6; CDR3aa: CASSLGQGPYNEQFF; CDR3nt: TGTGCCAGCAGCTTAGGACAGGGGCCCTACAATGAGCAGTTCTTC
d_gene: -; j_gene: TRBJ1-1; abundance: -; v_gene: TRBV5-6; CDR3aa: CASSLRGWGNTEAFF; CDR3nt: TGTGCCAGCAGCTTGAGGGGGTGGGGTAACACTGAAGCTTTCTTT
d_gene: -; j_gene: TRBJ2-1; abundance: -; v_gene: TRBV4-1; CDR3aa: CASSQEGTGPEQFF; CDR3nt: TGCGCCAGCAGCCAAGAAGGTACAGGACCTGAGCAGTTCTTC
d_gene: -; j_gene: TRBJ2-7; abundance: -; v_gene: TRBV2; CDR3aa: CASSDSWVESGEQYF; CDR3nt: TGTGCCAGCAGTGATAGTTGGGTTGAGTCGGGTGAGCAGTACTTC
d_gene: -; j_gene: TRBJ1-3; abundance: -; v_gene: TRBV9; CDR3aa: CASSVSSGNTIYF; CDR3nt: TGTGCCAGCAGCGTGAGCTCTGGAAACACCATATATTTT
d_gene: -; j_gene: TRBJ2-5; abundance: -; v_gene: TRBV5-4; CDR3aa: CASSSDQGTETQYF; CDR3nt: TGTGCCAGCAGCTCTGACCAGGGGACAGAGACCCAGTACTTC
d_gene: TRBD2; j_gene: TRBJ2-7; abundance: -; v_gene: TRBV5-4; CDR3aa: CASSLDSSGTREQYF; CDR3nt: TGTGCCAGCAGCTTGGACTCTAGCGGGACCCGCGAGCAGTACTTC
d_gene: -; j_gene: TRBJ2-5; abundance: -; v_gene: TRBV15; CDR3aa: CATSLKAGLKGETQYF; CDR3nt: TGTGCCACCAGCCTGAAGGCGGGGCTAAAAGGAGAGACCCAGTACTTC
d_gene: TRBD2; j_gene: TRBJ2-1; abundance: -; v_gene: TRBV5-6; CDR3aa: CASSLASGRDNEQFF; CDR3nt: TGTGCCAGCAGCTTGGCTAGCGGGAGAGATAATGAGCAGTTCTTC
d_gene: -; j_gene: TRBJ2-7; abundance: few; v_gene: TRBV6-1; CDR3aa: CASSDLQGGYEQYF; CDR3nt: TGTGCCAGCAGCGATCTCCAGGGCGGATACGAGCAGTACTTC
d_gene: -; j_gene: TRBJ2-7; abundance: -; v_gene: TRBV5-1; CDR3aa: CASSLSGQGQVRDPYEQYF; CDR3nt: TGCGCCAGCAGCTTAAGCGGGCAGGGCCAGGTCCGGGATCCCTACGAGCAGTACTTC
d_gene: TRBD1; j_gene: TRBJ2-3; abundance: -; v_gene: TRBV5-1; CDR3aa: CASSLRTGSTDTQYF; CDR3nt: TGCGCCAGCAGCTTGCGGACAGGGAGCACAGATACGCAGTATTTT
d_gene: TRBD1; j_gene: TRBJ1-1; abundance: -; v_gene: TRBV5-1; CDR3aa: CASSRGQKNEQNTEAFF; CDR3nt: TGCGCCAGCAGCCGGGGACAGAAGAACGAACAGAACACTGAAGCTTTCTTT
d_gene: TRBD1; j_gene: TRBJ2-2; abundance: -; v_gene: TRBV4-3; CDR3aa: CASSQGTGTGELFF; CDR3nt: TGCGCCAGCAGCCAAGGGACAGGGACCGGGGAGCTGTTTTTT
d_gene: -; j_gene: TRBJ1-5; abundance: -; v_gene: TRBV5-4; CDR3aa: CASSLRSLEGMNQPQHF; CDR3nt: TGTGCCAGCAGCTTAAGGTCGTTGGAGGGGATGAATCAGCCCCAGCATTTT
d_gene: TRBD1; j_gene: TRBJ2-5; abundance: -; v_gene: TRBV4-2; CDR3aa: CASSLAAGGAETQYF; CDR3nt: TGTGCCAGCAGCCTTGCCGCAGGGGGCGCCGAGACCCAGTACTTC
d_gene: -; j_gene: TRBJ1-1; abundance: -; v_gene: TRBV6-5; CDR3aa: CATLDISSGNTEAFF; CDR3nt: TGTGCCACCCTCGACATTTCATCCGGGAACACTGAAGCTTTCTTT
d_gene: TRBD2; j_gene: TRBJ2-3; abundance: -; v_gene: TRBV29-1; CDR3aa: CSVDPPSGGGTDTQYF; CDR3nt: TGCAGCGTTGATCCCCCTAGCGGGGGGGGCACAGATACGCAGTATTTT
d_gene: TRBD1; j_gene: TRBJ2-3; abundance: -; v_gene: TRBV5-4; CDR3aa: CASSKVDRGSTDTQYF; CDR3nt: TGTGCCAGCAGCAAGGTGGACAGGGGTTCAACAGATACGCAGTATTTT
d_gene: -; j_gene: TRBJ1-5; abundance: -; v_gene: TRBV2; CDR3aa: CASSEGQSHSF; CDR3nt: TGTGCCAGCAGTGAAGGGCAGTCGCATTCCTTT
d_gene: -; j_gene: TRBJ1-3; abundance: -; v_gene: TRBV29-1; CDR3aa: CASGERNTIYF; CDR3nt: TGCGCATCAGGGGAAAGAAACACCATATATTTT
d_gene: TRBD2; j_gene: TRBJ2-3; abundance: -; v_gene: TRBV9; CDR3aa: CASSANLGGGVDTQYF; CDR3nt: TGTGCCAGCAGCGCCAATCTCGGGGGGGGCGTGGATACGCAGTATTTT
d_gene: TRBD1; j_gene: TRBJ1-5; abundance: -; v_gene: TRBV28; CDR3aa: CASTAADRARRPQHF; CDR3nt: TGTGCCAGCACCGCCGCGGACAGGGCAAGGCGGCCCCAGCATTTT
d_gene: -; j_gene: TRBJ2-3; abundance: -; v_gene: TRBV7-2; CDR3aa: CASSDSPGPTDTQYF; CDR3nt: TGTGCCAGCAGCGACAGCCCCGGGCCCACGGATACGCAGTATTTT
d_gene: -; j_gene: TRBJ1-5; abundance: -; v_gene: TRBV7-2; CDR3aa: CASSLQGQPQHF; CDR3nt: TGTGCCAGCAGCTTACAGGGGCAGCCCCAGCATTTT
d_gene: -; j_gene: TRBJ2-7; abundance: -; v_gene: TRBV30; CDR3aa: CAWKQEGRYEQYF; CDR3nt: TGTGCCTGGAAACAGGAAGGTCGCTACGAGCAGTACTTC
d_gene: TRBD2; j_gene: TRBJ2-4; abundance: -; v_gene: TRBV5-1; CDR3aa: CASLLAGEVAKNIQYF; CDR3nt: TGCGCCAGCCTACTAGCGGGAGAGGTTGCCAAAAACATTCAGTACTTC
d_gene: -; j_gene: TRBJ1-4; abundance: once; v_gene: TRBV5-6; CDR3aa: CASSTGRAEKLFF; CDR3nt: TGTGCCAGCAGCACCGGGAGGGCTGAAAAACTGTTTTTT
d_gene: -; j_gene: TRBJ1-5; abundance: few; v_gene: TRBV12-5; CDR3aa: CASGLPSGPQHF; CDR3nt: TGTGCTAGTGGTTTACCTTCCGGGCCCCAGCATTTT
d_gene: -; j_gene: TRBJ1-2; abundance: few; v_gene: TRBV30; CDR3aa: CAWSPGTAKYGYTF; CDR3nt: TGTGCCTGGAGTCCCGGGACTGCGAAATATGGCTACACCTTC
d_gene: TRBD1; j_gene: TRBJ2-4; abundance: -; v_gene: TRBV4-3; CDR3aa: CASSQDGAGGLKAKNIQYF; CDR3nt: TGCGCCAGCAGCCAAGATGGGGCAGGGGGTCTGAAAGCCAAAAACATTCAGTACTTC
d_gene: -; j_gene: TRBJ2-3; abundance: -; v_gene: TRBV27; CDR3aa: CASSPRTARGDTQYF; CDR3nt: TGTGCCAGCAGTCCCCGGACGGCTCGGGGAGATACGCAGTATTTT
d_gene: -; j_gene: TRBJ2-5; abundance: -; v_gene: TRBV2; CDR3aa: CASSELAPPEGQYF; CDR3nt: TGTGCCAGCAGTGAACTAGCCCCGCCGGAGGGCCAGTACTTC
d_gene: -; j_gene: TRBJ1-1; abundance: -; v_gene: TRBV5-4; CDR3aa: CASSFQGGGGRTEAFF; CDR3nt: TGTGCCAGCAGCTTCCAGGGAGGGGGAGGAAGGACTGAAGCTTTCTTT
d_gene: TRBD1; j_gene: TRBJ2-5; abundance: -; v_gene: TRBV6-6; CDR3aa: CASGDRAQETQYF; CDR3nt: TGTGCCAGCGGCGACAGGGCTCAAGAGACCCAGTACTTC